What follows are 32 T cell receptor beta chains derived from one specimen sequenced in a study of post-analysis software for immune sequencing data. Presence of unique molecular identifiers characterized the TCR beta cDNA libraries. MiXCR, applied by TCRdb to the PCR reads, yields one record per CDR3 protein. The sample comprises hundreds of thousands of distinct CDR3 sequences, under 55% of which are singletons, and 9% to 14% rests with the top ten. Study-level points and caveats: About five TRBV segments occurring more often in patients than controls included TRBV5-6, TRBV5-1 and TRBV20-1.

These receptors lack a known antigen. The sequenced sample was blood. The receptors originated from a girl between 5 and 17 years old with multiple sclerosis.

The gene calls are TRBV10-3 and TRBJ2-1, with 8 bases aligning to TRBD2. J gave up 0 bases and V 4 bases, and 11 bases lay outside the gene matches. The CDR3 totals 18 residues. The V gene's germline CDR1 is ENHRY and CDR2 SYGVKD. The CDR3 loop is CAISGGEREGHSYNEQFF. The CDR3 region has the DNA TGTGCCATCAGTGGGGGGGAACGGGAGGGCCACTCCTACAATGAGCAGTTCTTC.

The V gene is TRBV12-3 or TRBV12-4, the J gene TRBJ1-2; a possible D gene is TRBD1 (6 bases). The CDR3 runs to 12 residues. V was clipped by 5 bases and J by 10 bases, with 14 bases between them. CDR3 DNA: TGTGCCAGCAGTCTACAGGGAGAGTTCTACACCTTC. Protein product: CASSLQGEFYTF.

The J gene is TRBJ2-5, the V gene TRBV28, with D perhaps TRBD2 (5 bases). The CDR3 covers 14 residues. Trimming left V 8 bases short and J 4 bases short, with 17 bases between. The germline V gene has CDR1 MDHEN and CDR2 SYDVKM. The CDR3 loop is CASSADIPSETQYF. As DNA, the CDR3 is TGTGCCAGCTCAGCGGATATCCCATCAGAGACCCAGTACTTC.

The chain uses TRBV5-1 and TRBJ2-3; 8 bases line up with TRBD2. The J segment lost 2 bases and the V segment lost 6 bases, leaving 8 bases of the junction unmatched. This CDR3 spans 15 amino acids. The germline gives CDR1 SGHRS, CDR2 YFSETQ. The CDR3 spells CASTPRAGDTDTQYF. CDR3 in DNA: TGCGCCAGCACCCCTCGAGCGGGGGACACAGATACGCAGTATTTT.

The V call is TRBV9, the J call TRBJ2-7; maybe TRBD1 (6 bases). The V end lost 0 bases, the J end lost 2 bases, and 15 bases lay between the germline ends. From germline, CDR1 is SGDLS and CDR2 YYNGEE. The length of the CDR3 is 16 residues. Written as DNA, the CDR3 is TGTGCCAGCAGCGTAGGAGAGACGGCAGGGGCCTACGAGCAGTACTTC. Residues: CASSVGETAGAYEQYF.

A word on this clonotype: Germline and junction disagree at one end, which may indicate a read error. The V and J genes are TRBV20-1 and TRBJ2-1; D may be TRBD2 (6 bases). Germline CDR1 is DFQATT and CDR2 is SNEGSKA (reference sequence). The CDR3 has 15 residues. DNA for the CDR3: TGCAGTACTAGAAGGGTTGGACTAATCTACAATGAGCAGTTCTTC. Translation gives CSTRRVGLIYNEQFF.

The chain is built from TRBV29-1 and TRBJ1-2; D perhaps matches TRBD1 (5 bases). Trimming took 5 bases from V and 3 from J, leaving 16 bases between them. CDR1 SQVTM and CDR2 ANQGSEA come from the germline V gene. The CDR3 is made up of 14 amino acids. CDR3 region: CSVLGDGEYYGYTF. The CDR3 nucleotides are TGCAGCGTTTTGGGGGACGGGGAGTACTATGGCTACACCTTC. Full variable domain (remainder filled in from reference TRBV29-1 and TRBJ1-2): SAVISQKPSRDICQRGTSLTIQCQVDSQVTMMFWYRQQPGQSLTLIATANQGSEATYESGFVIDKFPISRPNLTFSTLTVSNMSPEDSSIYLCSVLGDGEYYGYTFGSGTRLTVV.

The V gene is TRBV20-1, the J gene TRBJ2-7; 8 bases agree with TRBD2. CDR3 size: 14 residues. Germline V gene lookup returns CDR1 DFQATT and CDR2 SNEGSKA (reference sequence). The V segment lost 2 bases and the J segment 2 bases; nucleotides outside the gene matches: 5. The CDR3, as DNA: TGCAGTGCTAGAAGCGGGAGAGGAGCCTACGAGCAGTACTTC. This encodes CSARSGRGAYEQYF.

In the case of this clonotype: One end of the junction varies from germline; a read error may be responsible. This chain links TRBV12-3 or TRBV12-4 with TRBJ1-2, with D possibly TRBD1 on 5 matching bases. CDR3 size: 16 residues. The CDR3 DNA is TGTGCCAGCAGTTTATCCGGGACGCGGGCTAACTATAGCTACACCTTC. It yields the protein CASSLSGTRANYSYTF.

Points on this clonotype: The junction departs from germline at one end; a sequencing error may be responsible. The chain links TRBV5-1 to TRBJ2-5; possibly TRBD1 or TRBD2 for D (5 bases each). This CDR3 comprises 14 residues. Germline V gene data show CDR1 as SGHRS and CDR2 as YFSETQ. In DNA, the CDR3 is TGCGCCGGCAGCTCGGGACGAAACCAAGAGACCCAGTACTTC. Protein: CAGSSGRNQETQYF. The full variable domain, with the rest looked up from reference TRBV5-1 and TRBJ2-5, is KAGVTQTPRYLIKTRGQQVTLSCSPISGHRSVSWYQQTPGQGLQFLFEYFSETQRNKGNFPGRFSGRQFSNSRSEMNVSTLELGDSALYLCAGSSGRNQETQYFGPGTRLLVL.

This sequence joins TRBV20-1 and TRBJ2-3; D call uncertain. Trimming removed 0 bases at V and 2 bases at J, with 15 bases between. Germline assignment: CDR1 DFQATT and CDR2 SNEGSKA (reference sequence). This CDR3 comprises 16 residues. CDR3 region: CSARDYVGWTTDTQYF. The CDR3 DNA sequence: TGCAGTGCTAGAGACTACGTAGGTTGGACCACAGATACGCAGTATTTT.

The V call is TRBV28, the J call TRBJ1-2; D is possibly TRBD1 (6 bases). This CDR3 is 15 amino acids long. V was shortened by 7 bases and J by 0 bases, with 15 bases between the two germline ends. The germline V gene encodes CDR1 MDHEN and CDR2 SYDVKM. The CDR3 DNA is TGTGCCAGCATGGAAACAGGGATCACTAACTATGGCTACACCTTC. Translation gives CASMETGITNYGYTF.

This clonotype was counted a few times. CDR3 in amino acids: CAIRLAVNSEQFF. The CDR3 bases are TGTGCCATCAGGCTAGCCGTCAACAGTGAGCAGTTCTTC. J is TRBJ2-1 and V is TRBV10-3; D is possibly TRBD2 (5 bases). Per the germline V gene, CDR1 is ENHRY and CDR2 is SYGVKD. Trimming removed 6 bases from V and 9 bases from J, with 15 bases in between. The CDR3 is made up of 13 amino acids.

The chain employs TRBV10-3 and TRBJ1-1; the D is unclear. V lost 6 bases, J lost 3 bases, and 11 bases lay in between. Germline values: CDR1 ENHRY, CDR2 SYGVKD. The CDR3 spans 13 residues. The CDR3 here is CAIRINTDTEAFF. The CDR3 DNA follows: TGTGCCATCAGGATCAACACGGACACTGAAGCTTTCTTT.

The sample holds a few counts of this clonotype. This sequence joins TRBV4-1 and TRBJ2-7, with D possibly being TRBD2 (6 bases). Germline lookup yields CDR1 MGHRA and CDR2 YSYEKL. The length of the CDR3 is 17 residues. Deletions cut 3 bases from V and 0 bases from J, with 18 bases between. Here the CDR3 DNA reads TGCGCCAGCAGCCAGGGGGGAGAGATAGCCCTCTCCTACGAGCAGTACTTC. Its translation is CASSQGGEIALSYEQYF.

V is TRBV15 and J is TRBJ2-3, with 8 nucleotides matching TRBD2. This CDR3 is built from 14 residues. V trimming: 0 bases; J trimming: 6 bases; junction bases outside the gene matches: 2. Germline V gene sequence: CDR1 LNHNV, CDR2 YYDKDF (reference sequence). CDR3 sequence: CATSRDERGDTQYF. The CDR3 region has the DNA TGTGCCACCAGCAGAGATGAGCGGGGGGATACGCAGTATTTT.

This clonotype was picked up a small number of times. The J gene is TRBJ2-1, the V gene TRBV3-1; 9 bases match TRBD1. The germline gives CDR1 LGHDT, CDR2 YNNKEL (reference sequence). The CDR3 extends over 15 amino acids. With V trimmed by 4 bases and J by 6 bases, 7 bases remained unmatched. CDR3 bases: TGTGCCAGCAGCCCCTCGGGGACAGGGTTCAATGAGCAGTTCTTC. It codes for CASSPSGTGFNEQFF.

This chain's CDR3 is CASSQGAARENYGYTF. The CDR3 DNA reads as TGCGCCAGCAGCCAAGGGGCAGCACGAGAAAACTATGGCTACACCTTC. The V gene is TRBV4-1, the J gene TRBJ1-2; D is unresolved. CDR1 and CDR2 (germline): MGHRA, YSYEKL. The CDR3 extends over 16 amino acids. Trimming pared 1 base from V and 2 bases from J, leaving 14 bases between.

The chain is built from TRBV7-2 and TRBJ1-5; weak D call: TRBD1 (5 bases). Trimming cost V 3 bases and J 2 bases, with 14 bases left between them. Per germline, CDR1 SGHTA and CDR2 FQGNSA. The CDR3 loop spans 16 amino acids. The CDR3 coding sequence is TGTGCCAGCAGCTTGCAGGGATCCGGGGGCAATCAGCCCCAGCATTTT. Amino acid sequence: CASSLQGSGGNQPQHF.

The genes are TRBV7-6 and TRBJ2-1, with 15 positions matching TRBD2. This CDR3 spans 16 amino acids. The ends lost 8 bases at V and 4 bases at J; junction bases unmatched: 6. The germline CDR1 and CDR2 sequences are SGHVS and FNYEAQ. The CDR3 sequence is CASHLGTSGRYNEQFF. The CDR3 nucleotides are TGTGCCAGCCATCTAGGGACTAGCGGGAGGTACAATGAGCAGTTCTTC.

The J gene is TRBJ2-7, the V gene TRBV5-1; D is possibly TRBD1 or TRBD2 (5 bases each). CDR1 and CDR2 from the germline V gene are SGHRS and YFSETQ. Trimming pared 0 bases from V and 2 bases from J, leaving 12 bases between. The CDR3 has 15 residues. This chain's CDR3 is CASSLEPGPAYEQYF. CDR3 DNA sequence: TGCGCCAGCAGCTTGGAACCGGGACCCGCCTACGAGCAGTACTTC.

This clonotype was observed a handful of times. The chain uses TRBV20-1 and TRBJ2-3; the match to TRBD2 covers 8 bases. Germline V lookup: CDR1 DFQATT, CDR2 SNEGSKA (reference sequence). Germline trimming cut 0 bases from V and 1 base from J; bases unmatched to any gene: 3. There are 15 residues in the CDR3. CDR3 residues: CSAREDSGGTDTQYF. CDR3 DNA: TGCAGTGCTAGAGAGGATAGCGGGGGCACAGATACGCAGTATTTT.

The chain links TRBV20-1 to TRBJ2-5, with 9 bases that match TRBD2. CDR1 and CDR2 from the germline V gene are DFQATT and SNEGSKA (reference sequence). The V gene end was trimmed by 5 bases and the J gene end by 5 bases; junction bases not matched to a gene: 12. This CDR3 spans 15 amino acids. The CDR3 reads CSAGVSGRSGETQYF. The CDR3 nucleotides read TGCAGTGCTGGGGTTAGCGGGAGATCTGGGGAGACCCAGTACTTC.

This clonotype has just a few counts. Written as DNA, the CDR3 is TGTGCCAGCAGTTTATCAGGGGCAGGGGTGGCTGAAGCTTTCTTT. Translating gives CASSLSGAGVAEAFF. The rearrangement uses TRBV27 and TRBJ1-1; tentatively, D is TRBD1 (6 bases). Germline V gene sequence: CDR1 MNHEY, CDR2 SMNVEV (reference sequence). This CDR3 region has 15 residues. The V end was cut by 0 bases, the J end by 6 bases, with 14 bases between.

V gene TRBV6-6 combines with J gene TRBJ2-7; 9 bases are shared with TRBD1. CDR1 and CDR2 (germline): MNHNY, SVGAGI (reference sequence). The CDR3 consists of 15 residues. J was trimmed by 1 base and V by 6 bases; bases with no gene match: 7. The CDR3 nucleotides read TGTGCCAGCAGAGACTCCGGGACAGGGTCCTACGAGCAGTACTTC. It is translated as CASRDSGTGSYEQYF.

The rearrangement uses TRBV29-1 and TRBJ2-1; the match to TRBD2 covers 10 bases. Germline trimming cut 7 bases from V and 9 bases from J; bases unmatched to any gene: 6. CDR1 is SQVTM, CDR2 ANQGSEA, per germline. This CDR3 is built from 12 residues. CDR3 amino acids: CSAKAGGGEQFF. CDR3 nucleotide sequence: TGCAGCGCTAAAGCGGGAGGGGGTGAGCAGTTCTTC.

This clonotype was seen a few times. V is TRBV28 and J is TRBJ2-5; no firm D call. CDR1 and CDR2 from the germline V gene are MDHEN and SYDVKM. The CDR3 is made up of 13 amino acids. The germline V and J ends were trimmed by 3 bases and 7 bases, with 12 bases remaining between them. The CDR3 nucleotides read TGTGCCAGCAGTTTGACCGGACCCGGGACCCAGTACTTC. Translating it yields CASSLTGPGTQYF. Full variable domain (remainder filled in from reference TRBV28 and TRBJ2-5): DVKVTQSSRYLVKRTGEKVFLECVQDMDHENMFWYRQDPGLGLRLIYFSYDVKMKEKGDIPEGYSVSREKKERFSLILESASTNQTSMYLCASSLTGPGTQYFGPGTRLLVL.

This chain uses TRBV12-3 or TRBV12-4 with TRBJ1-5; D is possibly TRBD1 (6 bases). CDR3 length: 15 amino acids. V was clipped by 6 bases and J by 1 base, with 13 bases between them. CDR3 DNA sequence: TGTGCCAGCAGGGAACAGGGTACAAGCAATCAGCCCCAGCATTTT. As protein: CASREQGTSNQPQHF.

This rearrangement joins TRBV5-1 to TRBJ1-3; D ambiguous. The CDR3 has 15 amino acids. Trimming stripped 7 bases from V and 0 bases from J, with 14 bases between. The V gene's germline CDR1 is SGHRS and CDR2 YFSETQ. In DNA, the CDR3 is TGCGCCAGCCAAGACTCAGGAAACTCTGGAAACACCATATATTTT. It encodes CASQDSGNSGNTIYF. The full variable domain, rest sourced from reference TRBV5-1 and TRBJ1-3, is KAGVTQTPRYLIKTRGQQVTLSCSPISGHRSVSWYQQTPGQGLQFLFEYFSETQRNKGNFPGRFSGRQFSNSRSEMNVSTLELGDSALYLCASQDSGNSGNTIYFGEGSWLTVV.

The rearrangement uses TRBV20-1 and TRBJ2-1; 11 bases align to TRBD2. Germline V gene data show CDR1 as DFQATT and CDR2 as SNEGSKA (reference sequence). The CDR3 spans 14 residues. The ends lost 4 bases at V and 5 bases at J; junction bases unmatched: 4. CDR3 DNA: TGCAGTGCTACAACGGGACTAGCGGACAATGAGCAGTTCTTC. Protein: CSATTGLADNEQFF.

This clonotype was observed a handful of times. The rearrangement uses TRBV11-1 and TRBJ2-7, with TRBD1 matching over 7 bases. This CDR3 has 16 amino acids. With 3 bases clipped from V and 3 bases from J, the junction kept 11 bases outside the gene matches. Looked up from germline, CDR1 is SGHAT and CDR2 is FQDESV (reference sequence). CDR3 sequence: CASSFLTGTAVYEQYF. CDR3 nucleotide sequence: TGTGCCAGCAGCTTCCTTACCGGGACAGCAGTCTACGAGCAGTACTTC.

The V gene is TRBV7-9, the J gene TRBJ2-7; TRBD1 matches at 7 bases. From germline, CDR1 is SEHNR and CDR2 FQNEAQ (reference sequence). V trimming: 4 bases; J trimming: 3 bases; junction bases outside the gene matches: 3. The CDR3 has 13 amino acids. The CDR3 here is CASSSTGRYEQYF. The DNA of the CDR3 is TGTGCCAGCAGCTCGACAGGGCGCTACGAGCAGTACTTC.